This T cell receptor beta chain originates from a study of blood T cell repertoires in COVID-19. Study-level information: COVID-19 samples collected from the United States, Italy and Spain covered acute and convalescent phases. PBMCs, B-cell-depleted T cells, or T cells provided the cDNA or gDNA that made up the material.

CDR3 size: 14 residues. The germline V and J ends were trimmed by 5 bases and 5 bases, with 12 bases remaining between them. Germline CDR1 and CDR2: KGHDR and SFDVKD. In the original processing: The authors estimated nucleated cell counts from reference gene primer amplification. The table came from immunoSEQ multiplex PCR; TCRdb's copy has only in-frame clones and leaves some out. Clonal size and the V and J genes are those of that table, whereas D and trimming came from the DNA. This table holds over 200,000 clones, 83% found once. Seattle researchers signed up patients amid active infection and tracked them longitudinally.

V is TRBV24-1 and J is TRBJ2-1; D is possibly TRBD2 (6 bases). The sequencing input was peripheral blood. The sequence came from a woman aged 30 to 39 with COVID-19, enrolled during active disease. CDR3 DNA sequence: TGTGCCACCAGTGCGGGAGAGATCCACAATGAGCAGTTCTTC. Translated: CATSAGEIHNEQFF.